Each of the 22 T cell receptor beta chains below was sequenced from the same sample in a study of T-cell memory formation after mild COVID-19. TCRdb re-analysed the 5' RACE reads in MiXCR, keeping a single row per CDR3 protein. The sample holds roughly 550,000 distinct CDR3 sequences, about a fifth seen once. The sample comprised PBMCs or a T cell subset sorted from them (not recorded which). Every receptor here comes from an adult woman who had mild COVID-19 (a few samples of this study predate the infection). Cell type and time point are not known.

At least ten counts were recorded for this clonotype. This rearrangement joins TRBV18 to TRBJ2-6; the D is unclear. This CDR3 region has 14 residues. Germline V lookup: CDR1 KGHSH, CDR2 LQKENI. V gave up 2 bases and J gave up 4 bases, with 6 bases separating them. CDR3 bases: TGTGCCAGCTCACCAAACTCCGGGGCCAACGTCCTGACTTTC. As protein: CASSPNSGANVLTF.

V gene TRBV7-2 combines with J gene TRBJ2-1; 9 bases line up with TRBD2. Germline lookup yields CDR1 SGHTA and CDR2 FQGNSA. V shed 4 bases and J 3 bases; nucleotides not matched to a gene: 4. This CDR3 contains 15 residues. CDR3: CASSSLAGYYNEQFF. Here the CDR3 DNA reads TGTGCCAGCAGCTCCCTAGCGGGATACTACAATGAGCAGTTCTTC.

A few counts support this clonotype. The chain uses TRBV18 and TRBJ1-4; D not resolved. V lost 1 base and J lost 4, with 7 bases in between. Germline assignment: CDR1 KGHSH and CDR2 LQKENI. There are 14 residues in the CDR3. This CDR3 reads CASSPQENNEKLFF. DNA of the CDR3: TGTGCCAGCTCACCACAGGAGAATAATGAAAAACTGTTTTTT.

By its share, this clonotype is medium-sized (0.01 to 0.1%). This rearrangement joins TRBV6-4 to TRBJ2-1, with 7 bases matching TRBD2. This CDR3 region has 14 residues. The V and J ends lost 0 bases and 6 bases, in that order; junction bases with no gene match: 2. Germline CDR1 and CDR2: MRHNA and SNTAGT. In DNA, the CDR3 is TGTGCCAGCAGTGACTCCGGGGGGAGCAATGAGCAGTTCTTC. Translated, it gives CASSDSGGSNEQFF.

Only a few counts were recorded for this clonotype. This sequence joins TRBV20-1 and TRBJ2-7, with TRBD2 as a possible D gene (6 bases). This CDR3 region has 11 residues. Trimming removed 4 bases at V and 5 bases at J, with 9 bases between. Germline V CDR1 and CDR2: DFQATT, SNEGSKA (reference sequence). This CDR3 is CSATAGHEQYF. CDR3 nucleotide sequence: TGCAGTGCTACCGCGGGGCACGAGCAGTACTTC.

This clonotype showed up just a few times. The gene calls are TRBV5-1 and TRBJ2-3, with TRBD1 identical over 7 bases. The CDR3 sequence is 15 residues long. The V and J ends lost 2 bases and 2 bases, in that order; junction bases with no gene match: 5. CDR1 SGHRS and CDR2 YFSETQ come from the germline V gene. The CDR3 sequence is CASSLSGQITDTQYF. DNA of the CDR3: TGCGCCAGCAGCTTATCGGGACAGATCACAGATACGCAGTATTTT.

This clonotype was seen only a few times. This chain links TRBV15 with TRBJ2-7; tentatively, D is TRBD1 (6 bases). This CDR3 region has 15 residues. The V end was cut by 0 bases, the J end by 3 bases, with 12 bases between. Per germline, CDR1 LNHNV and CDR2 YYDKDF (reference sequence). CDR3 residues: CATSRETGGNYEQYF. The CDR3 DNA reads TGTGCCACCAGCAGAGAGACAGGTGGGAACTACGAGCAGTACTTC. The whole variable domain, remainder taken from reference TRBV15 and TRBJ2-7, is DAMVIQNPRYQVTQFGKPVTLSCSQTLNHNVMYWYQQKSSQAPKLLFHYYDKDFNNEADTPDNFQSRRPNTSFCFLDIRSPGLGDTAMYLCATSRETGGNYEQYFGPGTRLTVT.

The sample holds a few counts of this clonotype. CDR3 DNA: TGCAGTGCGGTGGGGGCTAGCGGGCTAGGCTCCTACGAGCAGTACTTC. Translated, it gives CSAVGASGLGSYEQYF. The rearrangement uses TRBV20-1 and TRBJ2-7; TRBD2 matches at 8 bases. Trimming removed 6 bases from V and 0 bases from J; junction bases left unmatched: 13. CDR1 and CDR2 (germline): DFQATT, SNEGSKA (reference sequence). This CDR3 region has 16 residues.

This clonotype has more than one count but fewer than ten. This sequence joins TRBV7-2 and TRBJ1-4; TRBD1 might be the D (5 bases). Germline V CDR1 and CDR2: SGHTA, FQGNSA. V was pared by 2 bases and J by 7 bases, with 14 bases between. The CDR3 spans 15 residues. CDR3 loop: CASSLQDSRGEKLFF. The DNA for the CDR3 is TGTGCCAGCAGCTTACAAGACAGTCGGGGTGAAAAACTGTTTTTT. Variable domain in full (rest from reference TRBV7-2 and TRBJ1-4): GAGVSQSPSNKVTEKGKDVELRCDPISGHTALYWYRQSLGQGLEFLIYFQGNSAPDKSGLPSDRFSAERTGGSVSTLTIQRTQQEDSAVYLCASSLQDSRGEKLFFGSGTQLSVL.

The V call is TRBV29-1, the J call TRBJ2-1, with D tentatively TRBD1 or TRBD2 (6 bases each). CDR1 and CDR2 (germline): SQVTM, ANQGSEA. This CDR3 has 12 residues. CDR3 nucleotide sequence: TGCAGTTGTAGGAGGGGGGATTATGGGCAGTTCTTC. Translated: CSCRRGDYGQFF.

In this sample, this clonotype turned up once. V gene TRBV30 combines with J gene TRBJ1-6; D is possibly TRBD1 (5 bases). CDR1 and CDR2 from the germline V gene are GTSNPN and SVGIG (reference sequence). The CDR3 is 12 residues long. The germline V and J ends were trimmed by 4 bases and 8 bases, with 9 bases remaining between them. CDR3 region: CAWNPTDSPLHF. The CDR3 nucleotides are TGTGCCTGGAACCCGACAGATTCACCCCTCCACTTT.

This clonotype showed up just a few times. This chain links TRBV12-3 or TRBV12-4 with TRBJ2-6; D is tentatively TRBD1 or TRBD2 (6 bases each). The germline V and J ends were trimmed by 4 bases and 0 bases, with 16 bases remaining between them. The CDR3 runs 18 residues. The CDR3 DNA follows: TGTGCCAGCAGTTCGAAGAAAGGGGGGACCTCTGGGGCCAACGTCCTGACTTTC. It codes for CASSSKKGGTSGANVLTF.

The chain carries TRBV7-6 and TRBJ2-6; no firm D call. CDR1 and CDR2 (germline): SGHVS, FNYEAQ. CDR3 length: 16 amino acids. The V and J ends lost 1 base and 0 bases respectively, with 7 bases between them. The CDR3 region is CASSLEADSGANVLTF. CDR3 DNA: TGTGCCAGCAGCTTAGAGGCCGACTCTGGGGCCAACGTCCTGACTTTC.

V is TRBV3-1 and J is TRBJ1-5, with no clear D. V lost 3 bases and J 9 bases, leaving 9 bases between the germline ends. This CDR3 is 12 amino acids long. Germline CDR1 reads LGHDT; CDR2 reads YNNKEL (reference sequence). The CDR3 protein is CASSQTLGPQHF. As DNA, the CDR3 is TGTGCCAGCAGCCAGACATTGGGGCCCCAGCATTTT.

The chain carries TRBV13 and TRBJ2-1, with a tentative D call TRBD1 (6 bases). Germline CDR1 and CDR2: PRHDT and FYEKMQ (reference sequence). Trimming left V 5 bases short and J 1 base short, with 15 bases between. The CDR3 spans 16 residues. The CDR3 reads CASSLTGQLSYNEQFF. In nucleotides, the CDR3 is TGTGCCAGCAGCCTCACGGGACAATTGTCCTACAATGAGCAGTTCTTC.

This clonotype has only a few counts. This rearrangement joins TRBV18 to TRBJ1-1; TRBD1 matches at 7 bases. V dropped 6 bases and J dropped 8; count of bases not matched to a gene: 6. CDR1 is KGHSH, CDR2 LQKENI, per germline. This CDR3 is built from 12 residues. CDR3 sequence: CASSLETGEAFF. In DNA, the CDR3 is TGTGCCAGCTCTCTGGAGACAGGGGAAGCTTTCTTT.

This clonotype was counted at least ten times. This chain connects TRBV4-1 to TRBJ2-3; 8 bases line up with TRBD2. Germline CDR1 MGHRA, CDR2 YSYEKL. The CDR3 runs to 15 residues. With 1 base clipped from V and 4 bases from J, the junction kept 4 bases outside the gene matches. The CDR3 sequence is CASSQAGGPADTQYF. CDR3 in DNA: TGCGCCAGCAGCCAAGCGGGGGGGCCCGCAGATACGCAGTATTTT.

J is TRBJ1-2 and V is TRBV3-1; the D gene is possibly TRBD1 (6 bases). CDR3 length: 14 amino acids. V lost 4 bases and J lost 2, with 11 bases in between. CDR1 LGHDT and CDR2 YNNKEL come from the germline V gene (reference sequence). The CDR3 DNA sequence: TGTGCCAGCAGCCGACAGGCGGGCAACTATGGCTACACCTTC. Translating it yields CASSRQAGNYGYTF. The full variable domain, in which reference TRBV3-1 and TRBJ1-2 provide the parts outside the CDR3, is DTAVSQTPKYLVTQMGNDKSIKCEQNLGHDTMYWYKQDSKKFLKIMFSYNNKELIINETVPNRFSPKSPDKAHLNLHINSLELGDSAVYFCASSRQAGNYGYTFGSGTRLTVV.

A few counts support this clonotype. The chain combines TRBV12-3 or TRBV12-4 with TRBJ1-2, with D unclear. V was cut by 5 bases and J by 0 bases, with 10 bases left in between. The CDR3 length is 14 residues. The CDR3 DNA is TGTGCCAGCAGTCCGAGTGTCCCTAACTATGGCTACACCTTC. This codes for CASSPSVPNYGYTF.

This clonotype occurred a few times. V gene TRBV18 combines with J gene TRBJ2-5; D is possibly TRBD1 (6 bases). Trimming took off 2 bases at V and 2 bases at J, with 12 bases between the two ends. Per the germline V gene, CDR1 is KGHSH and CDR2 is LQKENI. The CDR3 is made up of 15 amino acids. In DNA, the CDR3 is TGTGCCAGCTCACCAACCGGGGACATTCAAGAGACCCAGTACTTC. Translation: CASSPTGDIQETQYF. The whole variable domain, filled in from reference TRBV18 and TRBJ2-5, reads NAGVMQNPRHLVRRRGQEARLRCSPMKGHSHVYWYRQLPEEGLKFMVYLQKENIIDESGMPKERFSAEFPKEGPSILRIQQVVRGDSAAYFCASSPTGDIQETQYFGPGTRLLVL.

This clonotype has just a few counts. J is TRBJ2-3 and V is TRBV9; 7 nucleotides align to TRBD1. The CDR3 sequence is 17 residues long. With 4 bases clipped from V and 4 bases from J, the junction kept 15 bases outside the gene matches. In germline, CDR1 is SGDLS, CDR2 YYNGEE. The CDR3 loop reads CASSQSIWVGGADTQYF. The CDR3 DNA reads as TGTGCCAGCAGCCAATCTATTTGGGTAGGGGGCGCAGATACGCAGTATTTT.

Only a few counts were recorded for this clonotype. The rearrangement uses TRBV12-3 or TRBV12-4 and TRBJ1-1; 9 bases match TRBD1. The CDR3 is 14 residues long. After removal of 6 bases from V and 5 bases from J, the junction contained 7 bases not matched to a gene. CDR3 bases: TGTGCCAGCAGAACAGGACAGGGGCGGACTGAAGCTTTCTTT. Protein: CASRTGQGRTEAFF.